The 14 T cell receptor beta chains below were found in one sample sequenced in a study of Graves' ophthalmopathy and Graves' hyperthyroidism (dated by TCRdb to the late 2010s). The reads were generated on an Illumina HiSeq 2000. For repertoire sequencing, TCR beta CDR3 regions were amplified from RNA transcripts. A first-round RT-PCR used HTBI primers with the Qiagen OneStep RT-PCR kit, followed by a second-round multiplex PCR, size selection and purification. TCRdb passed the public sequencing reads through fastp at Q25 and MiXCR, retaining productive beta sequences. Each record represents a unique CDR3 protein, reported with the most common genes and DNA among its rows. The sample contains about 480,000 distinct CDR3 sequences, 13% to 15% of them found a single time. The ten largest clones represent about 9.4% of the sample. The material sequenced was blood. The receptors derive from a woman aged 25 to 39 with Graves' ophthalmopathy. Donor details come from another sample of the same person, matched by shared clones.

This clonotype was counted many times. The chain is built from TRBV6-1 and TRBJ2-5; no reliable D call. The germline V gene has CDR1 MNHNS and CDR2 SASEGT. Trimming left V 3 bases short and J 9 bases short, with 14 bases between. The CDR3 totals 13 residues. The CDR3 sequence: CASSDPLQISQYF. The CDR3 DNA reads TGTGCCAGCAGTGACCCCTTACAGATCTCCCAGTACTTC.

This clonotype was recorded many times. The chain is built from TRBV6-5 and TRBJ2-5; TRBD1 is a possible D gene (6 bases). CDR1 and CDR2 from the germline V gene are MNHEY and SVGAGI. V was clipped by 7 bases and J by 5 bases, with 35 bases between them. The CDR3 spans 20 residues. CDR3 DNA sequence: TGTGCCAGCAAAAGGGATGCCGGTGAGAGTGACAGGTTGAGAGTGGAGACCCAGTACTTC. Amino acid sequence: CASKRDAGESDRLRVETQYF.

The chain has TRBV19 and TRBJ2-5, with 9 bases fitting TRBD1. Germline V lookup: CDR1 LNHDA, CDR2 SQIVND (reference sequence). The CDR3 runs 16 residues. Trimming took 0 bases from V and 6 from J; bases not matched to a gene: 8. The CDR3 DNA is TGTGCCAGTAGTATAGACGAAACGGGACAGGGCCAGACCCAGTACTTC. Protein sequence: CASSIDETGQGQTQYF.

This clonotype was seen ten or more times. The gene calls are TRBV2 and TRBJ1-2, with D tentatively TRBD1 (5 bases). The V and J ends lost 0 bases and 6 bases respectively, with 14 bases between them. From germline, CDR1 is SNHLY and CDR2 FYNNEI. CDR3 size: 15 residues. The CDR3 loop reads CASSEALRGGNGYTF. CDR3 bases: TGTGCCAGCAGTGAAGCGCTTCGGGGGGGAAATGGCTACACCTTC. The variable domain in full, with the rest retrieved from reference TRBV2 and TRBJ1-2, is EPEVTQTPSHQVTQMGQEVILRCVPISNHLYFYWYRQILGQKVEFLVSFYNNEISEKSEIFDDQFSVERPDGSNFTLKIRSTKLEDSAMYFCASSEALRGGNGYTFGSGTRLTVV.

The genes are TRBV9 and TRBJ2-2; D remains ambiguous. The CDR3 spans 12 residues. With 0 bases removed from V and 7 bases from J, the gap between germline ends came to 4 bases. Germline assignment: CDR1 SGDLS and CDR2 YYNGEE. The CDR3 nucleotides are TGTGCCAGCAGCGTAGTAGGCGGGGAGCTGTTTTTT. Amino acid sequence: CASSVVGGELFF. Complete variable domain (other parts from reference TRBV9 and TRBJ2-2): DSGVTQTPKHLITATGQRVTLRCSPRSGDLSVYWYQQSLDQGLQFLIQYYNGEERAKGNILERFSAQQFPDLHSELNLSSLELGDSALYFCASSVVGGELFFGEGSRLTVL.

The table lists this clonotype with a few counts. This chain joins TRBV30 and TRBJ1-6; 8 bases fit TRBD1. CDR1 and CDR2 (germline): GTSNPN, SVGIG (reference sequence). The V and J ends lost 1 base and 9 bases, in that order; junction bases with no gene match: 5. This CDR3 is built from 14 residues. CDR3 coding DNA: TGTGCCTGGAGTGCCCAGGACAGGGCTTCACCCCTCCACTTT. Residues: CAWSAQDRASPLHF. Based on the CDR3 plus reference TRBV30 and TRBJ1-6, the full variable domain is SQTIHQWPATLVQPVGSPLSLECTVEGTSNPNLYWYRQAAGRGLQLLFYSVGIGQISSEVPQNLSASRPQDRQFILSSKKLLLSDSGFYLCAWSAQDRASPLHFGNGTRLTVT.

V usage is TRBV4-1 and J usage is TRBJ2-2, with no clear D. With 2 bases removed from V and 7 bases from J, the gap between germline ends came to 5 bases. Germline loops: CDR1 MGHRA, CDR2 YSYEKL. The CDR3 has 12 amino acids. CDR3 region: CASSQLRGELFF. In DNA, the CDR3 is TGCGCCAGCAGCCAACTGCGCGGGGAGCTGTTTTTT.

This clonotype was counted at least ten times. The chain joins TRBV12-5 to TRBJ2-2; D is possibly TRBD1 (7 bases). The CDR3 length is 14 residues. Trimming removed 6 bases from V and 5 bases from J, with 13 bases in between. Per germline, CDR1 LGHNT and CDR2 FRNRAP. The CDR3 is CASGYRGGTGELFF. The CDR3 DNA sequence: TGTGCTAGTGGATACAGGGGAGGTACCGGGGAGCTGTTTTTT.

The V call is TRBV12-3 or TRBV12-4, the J call TRBJ2-7, with a weak D call TRBD1 (6 bases). The CDR3 sequence is 13 residues long. V was shortened by 6 bases and J by 4 bases, with 13 bases between the two germline ends. CDR3 sequence: CASRKGQFYEQYF. The CDR3 region has the DNA TGTGCCAGCAGAAAAGGACAGTTTTACGAGCAGTACTTC.

In its sample, this clonotype was seen many times. The CDR3 region is CASKNTGQETQYF. CDR3 nucleotides: TGTGCCAGCAAAAACACAGGGCAAGAGACCCAGTACTTC. The rearrangement uses TRBV12-3 or TRBV12-4 and TRBJ2-5; D perhaps matches TRBD1 (6 bases). The CDR3 has 13 residues. Trimming cost V 7 bases and J 2 bases, with 11 bases left between them.

There are many counts of this clonotype. The V call is TRBV6-6, the J call TRBJ1-1, with 10 positions matching TRBD1. Germline CDR1 MNHNY, CDR2 SVGAGI (reference sequence). The CDR3 covers 16 residues. Trimming took 0 bases from V and 3 from J; bases not matched to a gene: 4. The CDR3 DNA follows: TGTGCCAGCAGTTACTCGATCGGGACAGGGGACACTGAAGCTTTCTTT. Its protein product is CASSYSIGTGDTEAFF.

Comment on this clonotype: The junction shows a germline mismatch at one end, possibly a read error. The genes are TRBV5-1 and TRBJ2-7; D is perhaps TRBD2 (7 bases). Germline V gene sequence: CDR1 SGHRS, CDR2 YFSETQ. The CDR3 extends over 16 amino acids. The CDR3 DNA reads as TGCGCCAGCAGCCCTGGGTGGACCGGGGGGCCGTACGAGCAGTGCTTC. Protein product: CASSPGWTGGPYEQCF. Full variable domain (outside the CDR3, taken from reference TRBV5-1 and TRBJ2-7): KAGVTQTPRYLIKTRGQQVTLSCSPISGHRSVSWYQQTPGQGLQFLFEYFSETQRNKGNFPGRFSGRQFSNSRSEMNVSTLELGDSALYLCASSPGWTGGPYEQCFGPGTRLTVT.

Worth noting for this clonotype: This may be a read error, as it is one base from a much larger clone. The chain recombines TRBV12-5 with TRBJ1-1; 10 nucleotides match TRBD1. CDR1 is LGHNT and CDR2 is FRNRAP in the germline V gene. The CDR3 length is 13 residues. The DNA for the CDR3 is TGTTCTAGTGGGACAGGGGATAGCACTGAAGCTTTCTTT. Translation gives CSSGTGDSTEAFF. Full variable domain (missing parts from reference TRBV12-5 and TRBJ1-1): DARVTQTPRHKVTEMGQEVTMRCQPILGHNTVFWYRQTMMQGLELLAYFRNRAPLDDSGMPKDRFSAEMPDATLATLKIQPSEPRDSAVYFCSSGTGDSTEAFFGQGTRLTVV.

J is TRBJ2-7 and V is TRBV9; 9 bases map to TRBD2. The junction had 3 bases not matched to a gene; V was cut back by 0 bases and J by 2 bases. The CDR3 totals 15 residues. Germline CDR1 is SGDLS and CDR2 is YYNGEE. CDR3 in amino acids: CASSVGAGGAYEQYF. In DNA form, the CDR3 reads TGTGCCAGCAGCGTAGGGGCGGGGGGGGCCTACGAGCAGTACTTC.